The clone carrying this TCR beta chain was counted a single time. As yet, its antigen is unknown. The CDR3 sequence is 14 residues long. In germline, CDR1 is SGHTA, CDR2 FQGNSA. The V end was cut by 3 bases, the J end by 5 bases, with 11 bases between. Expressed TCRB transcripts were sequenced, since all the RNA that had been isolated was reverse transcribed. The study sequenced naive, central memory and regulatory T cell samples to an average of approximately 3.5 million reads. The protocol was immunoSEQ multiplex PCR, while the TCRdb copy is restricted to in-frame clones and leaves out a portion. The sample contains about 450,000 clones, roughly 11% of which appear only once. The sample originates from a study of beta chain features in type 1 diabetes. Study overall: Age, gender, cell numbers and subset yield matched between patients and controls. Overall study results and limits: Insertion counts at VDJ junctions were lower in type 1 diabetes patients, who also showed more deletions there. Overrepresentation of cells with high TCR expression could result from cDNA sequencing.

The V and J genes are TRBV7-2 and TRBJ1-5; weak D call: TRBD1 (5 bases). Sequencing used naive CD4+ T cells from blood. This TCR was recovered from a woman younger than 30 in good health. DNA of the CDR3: TGTGCCAGCAGCTTGTCCCCGGGGGATCAGCCCCAGCATTTT. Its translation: CASSLSPGDQPQHF.